A selection of T cell receptor beta chains follows, all from one sample in a study of beta chain features in type 1 diabetes. Profiled with immunoSEQ multiplex PCR; TCRdb holds only in-frame clones, not every one. The sample includes 130,000 to 150,000 clones, 48% of them seen just once. Sample: Tregs from blood. These receptors were taken from a man between 18 and 29 years old in good health. CDR3s include the opening cysteine and the closing phenylalanine or tryptophan. D genes are given only for firm matches. Only some rows state a clone size, as once, few, many or a class for expanded clones.

j_gene: TRBJ2-7; d_gene: -; abundance: -; v_gene: TRBV9; CDR3nt: TGTGCCAGCAGCGCACAGAATGCGGGTGGCGAGCAGTACTTC; CDR3aa: CASSAQNAGGEQYF
j_gene: TRBJ1-1; d_gene: -; abundance: -; v_gene: TRBV10-2; CDR3nt: TGCGCCAGCAGTGTTATCCCTCGTGTTGGGGGGGGAACTGAAGCTTTCTTT; CDR3aa: CASSVIPRVGGGTEAFF
j_gene: TRBJ2-3; d_gene: -; abundance: few; v_gene: TRBV2; CDR3nt: TGTGCCAGCAAGAGACAACTGGGCACAGATACGCAGTATTTT; CDR3aa: CASKRQLGTDTQYF
j_gene: TRBJ1-2; d_gene: TRBD1; abundance: -; v_gene: TRBV4-2; CDR3nt: TGTGCCAGCAGCCAAGAAGGGGGCTTGGATGGCTACACCTTC; CDR3aa: CASSQEGGLDGYTF
j_gene: TRBJ1-2; d_gene: -; abundance: few; v_gene: TRBV7-3; CDR3nt: TGTGCCAGCAGCCCACCCACCCTGAGCCTTAACTATGGCTACACCTTC; CDR3aa: CASSPPTLSLNYGYTF
j_gene: TRBJ1-2; d_gene: -; abundance: -; v_gene: TRBV7-9; CDR3nt: TGTGCCAGCAGCTATCAGGGTTCTTTCTATGGCTACACCTTC; CDR3aa: CASSYQGSFYGYTF
j_gene: TRBJ1-4; d_gene: -; abundance: -; v_gene: TRBV2; CDR3nt: TGTGCCAGCAGCTGGACAGTTCTGGATGAAAAACTGTTTTTT; CDR3aa: CASSWTVLDEKLFF
j_gene: TRBJ1-5; d_gene: TRBD1; abundance: -; v_gene: TRBV4-1; CDR3nt: TGCGCCAGCAGCCAAGGGACAGGGGGTCAGCCCCAGCATTTT; CDR3aa: CASSQGTGGQPQHF
j_gene: TRBJ2-3; d_gene: TRBD2; abundance: -; v_gene: TRBV7-2; CDR3nt: TGTGCCAGCAGCTGGGGAGCGGGAGGGACCACAGATACGCAGTATTTT; CDR3aa: CASSWGAGGTTDTQYF
j_gene: TRBJ2-1; d_gene: TRBD1; abundance: few; v_gene: TRBV18; CDR3nt: TGTGCCAGCTCCCCACCGGGGACAGAAGTCGTTGGGCAGTTCTTC; CDR3aa: CASSPPGTEVVGQFF
j_gene: TRBJ2-7; d_gene: TRBD1; abundance: -; v_gene: TRBV7-9; CDR3nt: TGTGCCAGCAACTACGGGACAGGCTTATCGGGACAGTACTTC; CDR3aa: CASNYGTGLSGQYF
j_gene: TRBJ2-5; d_gene: -; abundance: few; v_gene: TRBV6-1; CDR3nt: TGTGCCAGCAGAATACAGGGCGGGGAGACCCAGTACTTC; CDR3aa: CASRIQGGETQYF
j_gene: TRBJ1-5; d_gene: TRBD1; abundance: few; v_gene: TRBV2; CDR3nt: TGTGCCAGTACGGGACAGTATCTTCAGCCCCAGCATTTT; CDR3aa: CASTGQYLQPQHF
j_gene: TRBJ2-3; d_gene: -; abundance: -; v_gene: TRBV7-8; CDR3nt: TGTGCCAGCATCAAAGGCCAGGGCACAGATACGCAGTATTTT; CDR3aa: CASIKGQGTDTQYF
j_gene: TRBJ1-1; d_gene: -; abundance: few; v_gene: TRBV7-8; CDR3nt: TGTGCCAGCAGCTTAGGCCCAGGGTGGAAGACTGAAGCTTTCTTT; CDR3aa: CASSLGPGWKTEAFF
j_gene: TRBJ2-6; d_gene: -; abundance: few; v_gene: TRBV19; CDR3nt: TGTGCCAGTAGTATTAAGGGGGCTGGGGCCAACGTCCTGACTTTC; CDR3aa: CASSIKGAGANVLTF
j_gene: TRBJ1-2; d_gene: -; abundance: -; v_gene: TRBV15; CDR3nt: TGTGCCACCAGCAGAGGAGACAGATTCCCCTATGGCTACACCTTC; CDR3aa: CATSRGDRFPYGYTF
j_gene: TRBJ1-6; d_gene: TRBD1; abundance: -; v_gene: TRBV28; CDR3nt: TGTGCCAGCAGTCCGACAGGGTATAATTCACCCCTCCACTTT; CDR3aa: CASSPTGYNSPLHF
j_gene: TRBJ1-1; d_gene: -; abundance: -; v_gene: TRBV7-8; CDR3nt: TGTGCCAGCAGCTTTCACTCGGACACTGAAGCTTTCTTT; CDR3aa: CASSFHSDTEAFF
j_gene: TRBJ1-5; d_gene: TRBD1; abundance: -; v_gene: TRBV2; CDR3nt: TGTGCCAGCAGGGGACAGGGCGGAAAGCCCCAGCATTTT; CDR3aa: CASRGQGGKPQHF
j_gene: TRBJ2-5; d_gene: -; abundance: few; v_gene: TRBV5-1; CDR3nt: TGCGCCAGCAGCTTCACAGTCCAAGAGACCCAGTACTTC; CDR3aa: CASSFTVQETQYF
j_gene: TRBJ2-3; d_gene: -; abundance: -; v_gene: TRBV4-3; CDR3nt: TGCGCCAGCAGCCAAGATAACAGCCCCATGTATACGCAGTATTTT; CDR3aa: CASSQDNSPMYTQYF
j_gene: TRBJ1-3; d_gene: -; abundance: -; v_gene: TRBV5-4; CDR3nt: TGTGCCAGCAGCCTTGGGGGGGGCGCTGGAAACACCATATATTTT; CDR3aa: CASSLGGGAGNTIYF
j_gene: TRBJ2-2; d_gene: -; abundance: few; v_gene: TRBV19; CDR3nt: TGTGCCAGTACCCCAGGGACGAACACCGGGGAGCTGTTTTTT; CDR3aa: CASTPGTNTGELFF
j_gene: TRBJ2-7; d_gene: TRBD2; abundance: -; v_gene: TRBV10-3; CDR3nt: TGTGCCATCAAATCCGGGACTAGCGGAACCTACGAGCAGTACTTC; CDR3aa: CAIKSGTSGTYEQYF
j_gene: TRBJ1-2; d_gene: -; abundance: few; v_gene: TRBV19; CDR3nt: TGTGCCAGTAGTATAGATCGGTATCCCGGTGGCTACACCTTC; CDR3aa: CASSIDRYPGGYTF
j_gene: TRBJ2-1; d_gene: TRBD2; abundance: few; v_gene: TRBV5-6; CDR3nt: TGTGCCAGCAGCTTGGTGACTAGCGGGAAGGAGTTCTTC; CDR3aa: CASSLVTSGKEFF
j_gene: TRBJ1-2; d_gene: TRBD1; abundance: -; v_gene: TRBV10-3; CDR3nt: TGTGCCATCAGTGCCTTGTACCAGGGGGCAGAAGCTGGCTACACCTTC; CDR3aa: CAISALYQGAEAGYTF
j_gene: TRBJ2-1; d_gene: TRBD2; abundance: -; v_gene: TRBV5-4; CDR3nt: TGTGCCAGCAGCCAGCGACGGGGACAAGCGGGGGGCTCCTACAATGAGCAGTTCTTC; CDR3aa: CASSQRRGQAGGSYNEQFF
j_gene: TRBJ2-2; d_gene: TRBD2; abundance: few; v_gene: TRBV19; CDR3nt: TGTGCCAGTAGTATAGATCTGAGACTAGCGGAGTACACCGGGGAGCTGTTTTTT; CDR3aa: CASSIDLRLAEYTGELFF
j_gene: TRBJ2-1; d_gene: -; abundance: -; v_gene: TRBV5-6; CDR3nt: TGTGCCAGCAGCTTTACAGGGTGGTACAATGAGCAGTTCTTC; CDR3aa: CASSFTGWYNEQFF
j_gene: TRBJ2-1; d_gene: TRBD1; abundance: -; v_gene: TRBV18; CDR3nt: TGTGCCAGCTCACCAGCGTGGGGACAGGGCACGTCGGTGCAGTTCTTC; CDR3aa: CASSPAWGQGTSVQFF
j_gene: TRBJ2-1; d_gene: -; abundance: -; v_gene: TRBV5-6; CDR3nt: TGTGCCAGCACCCCAGCGGGTTTCAGCAATGAGCAGTTCTTC; CDR3aa: CASTPAGFSNEQFF
j_gene: TRBJ1-4; d_gene: TRBD1; abundance: few; v_gene: TRBV27; CDR3nt: TGTGCCAGCAGTTTACGCGGGACAGGGGGTGAAAAACTGTTTTTT; CDR3aa: CASSLRGTGGEKLFF
j_gene: TRBJ2-1; d_gene: TRBD2; abundance: few; v_gene: TRBV18; CDR3nt: TGTGCCAGCTCACGGAGACTAGCGGGGCCCAATGAGCAGTTCTTC; CDR3aa: CASSRRLAGPNEQFF
j_gene: TRBJ2-7; d_gene: -; abundance: -; v_gene: TRBV7-9; CDR3nt: TGTGCCAGCAGCGCGTTATACGAGCAGTACTTC; CDR3aa: CASSALYEQYF
j_gene: TRBJ2-2; d_gene: -; abundance: few; v_gene: TRBV2; CDR3nt: TGTGCCAGCAGGAGGGGGAAGAACACCGGGGAGCTGTTTTTT; CDR3aa: CASRRGKNTGELFF
j_gene: TRBJ1-1; d_gene: TRBD1; abundance: -; v_gene: TRBV28; CDR3nt: TGTGCCAGCAGTTTATTGCTCAAGGGACAGGGGTCTGAAGCTTTCTTT; CDR3aa: CASSLLLKGQGSEAFF
j_gene: TRBJ2-5; d_gene: -; abundance: few; v_gene: TRBV11-2; CDR3nt: TGTGCCAGCAGCTTAGATAGAGGAGAGACCCAGTACTTC; CDR3aa: CASSLDRGETQYF
j_gene: TRBJ2-7; d_gene: -; abundance: -; v_gene: TRBV19; CDR3nt: TGTGCCAGTAGGAAAAGTTCGGCGGCGGTTTACGAGCAGTACTTC; CDR3aa: CASRKSSAAVYEQYF
j_gene: TRBJ2-1; d_gene: TRBD2; abundance: -; v_gene: TRBV28; CDR3nt: TGTGCCAGCAGTTTGGGTAGCGGGACCTACAATGAGCAGTTCTTC; CDR3aa: CASSLGSGTYNEQFF
j_gene: TRBJ1-1; d_gene: TRBD1; abundance: few; v_gene: TRBV4-2; CDR3nt: TGTGCCAGCAGCCAGCGGGACAGGCTCTTGAACACTGAAGCTTTCTTT; CDR3aa: CASSQRDRLLNTEAFF
j_gene: TRBJ2-1; d_gene: TRBD2; abundance: -; v_gene: TRBV29-1; CDR3nt: TGCAGCGTGGGGGGGGGTTTGGAGCAGTTCTTC; CDR3aa: CSVGGGLEQFF
j_gene: TRBJ1-1; d_gene: -; abundance: few; v_gene: TRBV5-1; CDR3nt: TGCGCCAGCAGCTTAGCAACAGGGAACACTGAAGCTTTCTTT; CDR3aa: CASSLATGNTEAFF
j_gene: TRBJ2-7; d_gene: TRBD1; abundance: few; v_gene: TRBV19; CDR3nt: TGTGCCAGTAGCCGAGGACAGGCCTACGAGCAGTACTTC; CDR3aa: CASSRGQAYEQYF
j_gene: TRBJ2-5; d_gene: -; abundance: -; v_gene: TRBV18; CDR3nt: TGTGCCAGCTCACCACCGGTGGAGGAGACCCAGTACTTC; CDR3aa: CASSPPVEETQYF
j_gene: TRBJ1-6; d_gene: TRBD1; abundance: -; v_gene: TRBV7-2; CDR3nt: TGTGCCAGCAGCTATTTGGGGACAGGGGGGGATCCCCTCCACTTT; CDR3aa: CASSYLGTGGDPLHF
j_gene: TRBJ2-3; d_gene: -; abundance: -; v_gene: TRBV7-2; CDR3nt: TGTGCCAGCAGCCGGGATGCGGGGGCCCTAGAAGGCACAGATACGCAGTATTTT; CDR3aa: CASSRDAGALEGTDTQYF
j_gene: TRBJ2-7; d_gene: -; abundance: -; v_gene: TRBV7-3; CDR3nt: TGTGCCAGCAGCTCCCAGGGGGGACCCTACGAGCAGTACTTC; CDR3aa: CASSSQGGPYEQYF
j_gene: TRBJ2-1; d_gene: TRBD2; abundance: -; v_gene: TRBV7-8; CDR3nt: TGTGCCAGCAGCCAGGGAGCGGGAGTATCCTACAATGAGCAGTTCTTC; CDR3aa: CASSQGAGVSYNEQFF
j_gene: TRBJ2-1; d_gene: TRBD1; abundance: -; v_gene: TRBV11-1; CDR3nt: TGTGCCAGCAGCCAGGGGGCGGATGAGCAGTTCTTC; CDR3aa: CASSQGADEQFF
j_gene: TRBJ2-7; d_gene: TRBD1; abundance: -; v_gene: TRBV5-1; CDR3nt: TGCGCCAGCAGTCCGAGACAGGGGGTCCCCTACGAGCAGTACTTC; CDR3aa: CASSPRQGVPYEQYF
j_gene: TRBJ1-2; d_gene: -; abundance: -; v_gene: TRBV19; CDR3nt: TGTGCCAGTAGCCTCAGAATTAACTATGGCTACACCTTC; CDR3aa: CASSLRINYGYTF
j_gene: TRBJ2-7; d_gene: TRBD1; abundance: -; v_gene: TRBV30; CDR3nt: TGTGCCTGGAGCGTCCGGGACAGTGACCGCTACGAGCAGTACTTC; CDR3aa: CAWSVRDSDRYEQYF
j_gene: TRBJ1-2; d_gene: -; abundance: -; v_gene: TRBV6-6; CDR3nt: TGTGCCAGCAGCCAGGAACATCGTGGCTACACCTTC; CDR3aa: CASSQEHRGYTF
j_gene: TRBJ2-2; d_gene: -; abundance: -; v_gene: TRBV7-2; CDR3nt: TGTGCCAGCAGCTACAGGGAGGGCACCGGGGAGCTGTTTTTT; CDR3aa: CASSYREGTGELFF
j_gene: TRBJ1-1; d_gene: TRBD1; abundance: -; v_gene: TRBV13; CDR3nt: TGTGCCAGCAGCTTCACAGGGGGCAAAGCTTTCTTT; CDR3aa: CASSFTGGKAFF
j_gene: TRBJ2-7; d_gene: TRBD1; abundance: -; v_gene: TRBV2; CDR3nt: TGTGCCAGCATCTCCGGGACAGGGGCCTACGAGCAGTACTTC; CDR3aa: CASISGTGAYEQYF
j_gene: TRBJ2-2; d_gene: -; abundance: -; v_gene: TRBV6-6; CDR3nt: TGTGCCAGCAGTTACTCGAGGCCATCCAACACCGGGGAGCTGTTTTTT; CDR3aa: CASSYSRPSNTGELFF
j_gene: TRBJ1-5; d_gene: -; abundance: -; v_gene: TRBV7-9; CDR3nt: TGTGCCAGCAGCTTAGAAATGGCAGGTAGCAATCAGCCCCAGCATTTT; CDR3aa: CASSLEMAGSNQPQHF